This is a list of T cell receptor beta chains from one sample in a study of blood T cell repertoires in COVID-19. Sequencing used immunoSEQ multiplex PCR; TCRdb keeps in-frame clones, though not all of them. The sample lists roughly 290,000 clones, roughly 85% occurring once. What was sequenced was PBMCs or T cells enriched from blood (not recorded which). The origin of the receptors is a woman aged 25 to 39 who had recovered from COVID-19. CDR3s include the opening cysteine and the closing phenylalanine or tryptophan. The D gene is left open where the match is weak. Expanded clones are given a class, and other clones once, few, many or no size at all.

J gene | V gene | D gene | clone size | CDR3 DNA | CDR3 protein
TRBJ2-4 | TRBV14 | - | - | TGTGCCAGCAGCTCCCCCCTCCGGGAGCCCAACTTC | CASSSPLREPNF
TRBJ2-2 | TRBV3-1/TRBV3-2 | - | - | TGTGCCAGCAATAGGGCAGGGTGGACCGGGGAGCTGTTTTTT | CASNRAGWTGELFF
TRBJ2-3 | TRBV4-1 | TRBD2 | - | TGCGCCAGCAGCCAAGGTCCTAGCGGGGGTACAGATACGCAGTATTTT | CASSQGPSGGTDTQYF
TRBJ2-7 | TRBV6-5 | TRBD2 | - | TGTGCCAGCAGTTACTTAGGTTTCGGGGGGTCCTACGAGCAGTACTTC | CASSYLGFGGSYEQYF
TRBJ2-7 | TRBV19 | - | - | TGTGCCAGTAGGGGACAAACCTACGAGCAGTACTTC | CASRGQTYEQYF
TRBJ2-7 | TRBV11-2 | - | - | TGTGCCAGCAGCTATGGGACGGGAGACTACGAGCAGTACTTC | CASSYGTGDYEQYF
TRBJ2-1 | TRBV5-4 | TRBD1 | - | TGTGCCAGCAGGACCGGGACAGGGGCGTACAATGAGCAGTTCTTC | CASRTGTGAYNEQFF
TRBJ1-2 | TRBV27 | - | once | TGTGCCAGCAGTTGGGCAGGGGCGCTTTTCTATGGCTACACCTTC | CASSWAGALFYGYTF
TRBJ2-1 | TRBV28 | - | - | TGTGCCAGCAGTTTACTAGGGGAAAATGAGCAGTTCTTC | CASSLLGENEQFF
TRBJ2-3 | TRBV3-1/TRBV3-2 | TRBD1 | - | TGTGCCAGCAGCCGAACGGGACAGGGTCTTACAGATACGCAGTATTTT | CASSRTGQGLTDTQYF
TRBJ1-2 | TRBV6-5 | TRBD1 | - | TGTGCCTGCGACCGGGACAGGGGTGGCTACACCTTC | CACDRDRGGYTF
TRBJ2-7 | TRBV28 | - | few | TGTGCCAGCAGGGAGGCTTACGAGCAGTACTTC | CASREAYEQYF
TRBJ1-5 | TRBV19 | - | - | TGTGCCAGTAGTCAGACAGACCTTAGCAATCAGCCCCAGCATTTT | CASSQTDLSNQPQHF
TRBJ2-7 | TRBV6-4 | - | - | TGTGCCAGCAGCCCCCTGCGGGATGGTCTCGAGCAGTACTTC | CASSPLRDGLEQYF
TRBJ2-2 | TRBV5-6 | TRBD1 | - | TGTGCCAGCAGCTTGGGGGGGACAGACACCGGGGAGCTGTTTTTT | CASSLGGTDTGELFF
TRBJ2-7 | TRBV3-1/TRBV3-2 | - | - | TGTGCCAGCAGTAAGACAGACTACGAGCAGTACTTC | CASSKTDYEQYF
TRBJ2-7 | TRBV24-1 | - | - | TGTGCCACCAGTGATGGAGGGGACTACGAGCAGTACTTC | CATSDGGDYEQYF
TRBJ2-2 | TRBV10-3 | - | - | TGTGCCATCAGTGAGTCGCACGGCCCCCAGGGACAGAACACCGGGGAGCTGTTTTTT | CAISESHGPQGQNTGELFF
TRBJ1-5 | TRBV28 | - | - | TGTGCCAGCAGTTTCGACTCTGGGAGCAATCAGCCCCAGCATTTT | CASSFDSGSNQPQHF
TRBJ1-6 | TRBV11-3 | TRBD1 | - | TGTGCCAGCAGCCCAAACAGGGGCACCTATAATTCACCCCTCCACTTT | CASSPNRGTYNSPLHF
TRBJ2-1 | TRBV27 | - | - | TGTGCCAGCAGTTACGGGGATTGGGACAATGAGCAGTTCTTC | CASSYGDWDNEQFF
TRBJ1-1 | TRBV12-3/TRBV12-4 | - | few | TGTGCCAGCAGACTAAACACTGAAGCTTTCTTT | CASRLNTEAFF
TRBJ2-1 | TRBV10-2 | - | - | TGCGCCAGCAGGGAGGAGGTCTCCTACAATGAGCAGTTCTTC | CASREEVSYNEQFF
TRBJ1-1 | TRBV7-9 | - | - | TGTGCCAGCAGGTTCGAGGGTAGTGGAACTGAAGCTTTCTTT | CASRFEGSGTEAFF
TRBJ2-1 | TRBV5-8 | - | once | TGTGCCAGCAGCCCTATATTTTCTGAGCAGTTCTTC | CASSPIFSEQFF
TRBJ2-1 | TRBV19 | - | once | TGTGCCAGTAGTCAGCGGAGCTACAATGAGCAGTTCTTC | CASSQRSYNEQFF
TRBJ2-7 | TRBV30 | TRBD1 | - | TGTGCCTGGAGTAAAAGGGGGCTAGCTGCGATGCAGTACTTC | CAWSKRGLAAMQYF
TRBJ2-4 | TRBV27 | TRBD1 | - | TGTGCCAGCAGTCCAACAGGGGGCGTCCAAAACATTCAGTACTTC | CASSPTGGVQNIQYF
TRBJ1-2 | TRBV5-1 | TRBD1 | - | TGCGCCAGCAGCTTCGAAATAGACAGGGGCAGTGGCTACACCTTC | CASSFEIDRGSGYTF
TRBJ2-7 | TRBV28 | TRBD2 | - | TGTGCCAGCAGCCCACTAGCGGGAGTCCTCGCGGGAGAGCAGTACTTC | CASSPLAGVLAGEQYF
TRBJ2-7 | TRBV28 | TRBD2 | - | TGTGCCAGCAGTTTCCTGGGACTAGCGGGAGGGAACGAGCAGTACTTC | CASSFLGLAGGNEQYF
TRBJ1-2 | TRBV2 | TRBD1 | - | TGTGCCAGCAGTAACCAGTACAGGGGGCTTTTCTATGGCTACACCTTC | CASSNQYRGLFYGYTF
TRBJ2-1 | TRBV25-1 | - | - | TGTGCCAGCAGCGGAAGGAGCTCCTACAATGAGCAGTTCTTC | CASSGRSSYNEQFF
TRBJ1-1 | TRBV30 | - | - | TGTGCCTGGAGCTTACAGGGATTAGGGAACACTGAAGCTTTCTTT | CAWSLQGLGNTEAFF
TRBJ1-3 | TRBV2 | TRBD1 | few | TGTGCCAGCACCCGGGACAGAAGCTCTGGAAACACCATATATTTT | CASTRDRSSGNTIYF
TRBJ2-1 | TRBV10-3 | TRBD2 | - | TGTGCCATCAGATTGAGCAGCGGGAGGCTGGATGAGCAGTTCTTC | CAIRLSSGRLDEQFF
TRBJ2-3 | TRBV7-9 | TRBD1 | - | TGTGCCAGCAGCTTAGTCCCGGGACAGGGGTTAGATACGCAGTATTTT | CASSLVPGQGLDTQYF
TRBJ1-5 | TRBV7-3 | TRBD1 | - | TGTGCCAGCAGCCCTGGGACAGGGGGTCAGCCCCAGCATTTT | CASSPGTGGQPQHF
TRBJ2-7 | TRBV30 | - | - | TGTGCCTGGAAAGGCAGGGACTACGAGCAGTACTTC | CAWKGRDYEQYF
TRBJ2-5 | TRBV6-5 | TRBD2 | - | TGTGCCAGCAGCCCCGGGGGGGAGACCCAGTACTTC | CASSPGGETQYF
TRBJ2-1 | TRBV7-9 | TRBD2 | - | TGTGCCAGCAGCGGGATCAGGAGAGCGGGGGGCTCTGGGAATGAGCAGTTCTTC | CASSGIRRAGGSGNEQFF
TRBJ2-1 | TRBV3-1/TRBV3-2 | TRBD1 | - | TGTGCCAGCAGCCCCCTCTTGACAGGGGGGCACAATGAGCAGTTCTTC | CASSPLLTGGHNEQFF
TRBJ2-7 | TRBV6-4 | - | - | TGTGCCAGCACCGGAGGGTTCGGGGGTTACGAGCAGTACTTC | CASTGGFGGYEQYF
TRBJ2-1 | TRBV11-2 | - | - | TGTGCCAGCAGCTTAGTAGACAGATCCTACAATGAGCAGTTCTTC | CASSLVDRSYNEQFF
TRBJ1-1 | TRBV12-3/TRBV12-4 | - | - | TGTGCCAGCAGTTTAAAGGCAGGGGAAGCTTTCTTT | CASSLKAGEAFF
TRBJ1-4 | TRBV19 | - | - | TGTGCCAGTAGTACCTCCTCCCGACAGGATAATGAAAAACTGTTTTTT | CASSTSSRQDNEKLFF
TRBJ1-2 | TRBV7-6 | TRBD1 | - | TGTGCCAGCAGCTTAGAAACCAGGGGGAATGGCTACACCTTC | CASSLETRGNGYTF
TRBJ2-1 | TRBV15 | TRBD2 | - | TGTGCCACCAGCAGAGATCCTAGCGGGAGAAACAATGAGCAGTTCTTC | CATSRDPSGRNNEQFF
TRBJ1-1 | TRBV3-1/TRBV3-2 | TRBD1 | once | TGTGCCAGCAGCCAAGGGACAGGGGGCACTGAAGCTTTCTTT | CASSQGTGGTEAFF
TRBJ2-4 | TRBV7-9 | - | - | TGTGCCAGCAGCTTAGTTCGCGGGACCCCTGCCAAAAACATTCAGTACTTC | CASSLVRGTPAKNIQYF
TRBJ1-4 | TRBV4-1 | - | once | TGCGCCAGCAGCCAAGAGGGGGGGAGGGCAGCTAATGAAAAACTGTTTTTT | CASSQEGGRAANEKLFF
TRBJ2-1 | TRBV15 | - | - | TGTGCCACCAGCAGAGATCGTTCGCTAGCCCTCTCCTACAATGAGCAGTTCTTC | CATSRDRSLALSYNEQFF
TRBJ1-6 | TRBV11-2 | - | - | TGTGCCAGCAGCTTGTTGAGGGGGTCTTTAGGGACACCCCTCCACTTT | CASSLLRGSLGTPLHF
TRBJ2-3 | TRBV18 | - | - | TGTGCCAGCTCACTGCTGGGGAGGAGCCCAGATACGCAGTATTTT | CASSLLGRSPDTQYF
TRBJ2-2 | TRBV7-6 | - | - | TGTGCCAGCAGCCCTAGGACAGTGAACACCGGGGAGCTGTTTTTT | CASSPRTVNTGELFF
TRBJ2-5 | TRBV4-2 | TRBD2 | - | TGTGCCAGCAGCCAAGGAGCGAGCGGGGGGCAAGAGACCCAGTACTTC | CASSQGASGGQETQYF
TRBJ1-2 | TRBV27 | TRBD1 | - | TGTGCCAGCAGCCACGGGACAGGGCGGGACGGCTACACCTTC | CASSHGTGRDGYTF
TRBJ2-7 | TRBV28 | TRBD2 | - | TGTGCCAGCAGCCCCTCGGGCGGGAGGGCCCTCGAGCAGTACTTC | CASSPSGGRALEQYF